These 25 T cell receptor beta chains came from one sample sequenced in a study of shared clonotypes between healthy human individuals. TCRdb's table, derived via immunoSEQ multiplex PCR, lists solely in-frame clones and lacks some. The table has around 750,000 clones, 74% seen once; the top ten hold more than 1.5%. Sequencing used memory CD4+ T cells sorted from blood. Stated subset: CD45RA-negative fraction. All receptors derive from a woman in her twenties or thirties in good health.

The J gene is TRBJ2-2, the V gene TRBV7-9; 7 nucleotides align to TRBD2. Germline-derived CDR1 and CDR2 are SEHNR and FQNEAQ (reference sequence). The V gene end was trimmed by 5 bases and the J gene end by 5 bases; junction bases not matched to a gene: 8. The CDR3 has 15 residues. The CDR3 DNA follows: TGTGCCAGCAGCCTAGAGACGGGGGGAACCGGGGAGCTGTTTTTT. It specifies CASSLETGGTGELFF.

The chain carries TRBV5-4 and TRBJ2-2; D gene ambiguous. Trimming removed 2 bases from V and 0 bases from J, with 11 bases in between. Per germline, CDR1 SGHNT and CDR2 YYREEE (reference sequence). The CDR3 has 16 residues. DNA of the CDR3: TGTGCCAGCAGCTTAGCTCGGCACGCGAACACCGGGGAGCTGTTTTTT. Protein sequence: CASSLARHANTGELFF.

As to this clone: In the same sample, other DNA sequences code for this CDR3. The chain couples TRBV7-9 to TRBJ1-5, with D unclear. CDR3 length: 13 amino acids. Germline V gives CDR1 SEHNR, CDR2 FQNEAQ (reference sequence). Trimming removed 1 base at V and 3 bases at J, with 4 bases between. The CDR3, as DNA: TGTGCCAGCAGCTTAGGAGCCAATCAGCCCCAGCATTTT. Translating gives CASSLGANQPQHF.

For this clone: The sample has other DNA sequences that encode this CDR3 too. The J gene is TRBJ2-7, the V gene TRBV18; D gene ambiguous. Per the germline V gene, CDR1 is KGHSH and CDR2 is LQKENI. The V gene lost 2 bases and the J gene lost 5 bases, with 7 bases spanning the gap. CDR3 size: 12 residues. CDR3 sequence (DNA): TGTGCCAGCTCACCAGGATCCCACGAGCAGTACTTC. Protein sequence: CASSPGSHEQYF.

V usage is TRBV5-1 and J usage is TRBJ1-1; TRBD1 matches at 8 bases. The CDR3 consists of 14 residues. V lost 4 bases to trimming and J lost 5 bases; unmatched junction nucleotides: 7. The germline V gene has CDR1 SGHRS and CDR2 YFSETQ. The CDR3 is CASSGGTGGTEAFF. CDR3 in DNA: TGCGCCAGCAGCGGTGGGACAGGTGGGACTGAAGCTTTCTTT.

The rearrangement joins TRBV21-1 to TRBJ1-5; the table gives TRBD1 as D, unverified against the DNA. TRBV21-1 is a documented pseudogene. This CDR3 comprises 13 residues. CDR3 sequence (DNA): TGTGCCAGCACCCGACAGGACAATCAGCCCCAGCATTTT. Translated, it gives CASTRQDNQPQHF.

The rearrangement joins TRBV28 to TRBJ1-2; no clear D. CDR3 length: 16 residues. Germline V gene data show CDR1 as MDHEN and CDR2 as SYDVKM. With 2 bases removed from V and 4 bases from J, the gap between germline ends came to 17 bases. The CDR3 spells CASSLVGEHPPYGYTF. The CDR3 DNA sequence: TGTGCCAGCAGTTTAGTTGGGGAGCATCCGCCCTATGGCTACACCTTC.

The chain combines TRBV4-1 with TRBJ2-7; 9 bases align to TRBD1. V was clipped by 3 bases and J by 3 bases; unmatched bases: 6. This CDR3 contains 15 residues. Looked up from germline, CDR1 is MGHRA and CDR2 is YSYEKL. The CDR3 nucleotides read TGCGCCAGCAGCCAGCCGGGACAGGGTGTCTACGAGCAGTACTTC. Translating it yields CASSQPGQGVYEQYF.

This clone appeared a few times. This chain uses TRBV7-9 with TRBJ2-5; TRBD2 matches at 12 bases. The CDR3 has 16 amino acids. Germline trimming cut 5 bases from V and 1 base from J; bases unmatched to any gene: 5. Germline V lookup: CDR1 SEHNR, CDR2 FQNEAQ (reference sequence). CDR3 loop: CASSLGLAGTQETQYF. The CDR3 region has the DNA TGTGCCAGCAGCCTAGGACTAGCGGGAACCCAAGAGACCCAGTACTTC.

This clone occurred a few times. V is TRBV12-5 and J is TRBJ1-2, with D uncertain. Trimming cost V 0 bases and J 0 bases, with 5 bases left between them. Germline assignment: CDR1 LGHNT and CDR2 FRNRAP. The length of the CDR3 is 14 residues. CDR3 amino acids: CASGLVESNYGYTF. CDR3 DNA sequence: TGTGCTAGTGGTTTGGTAGAGTCTAACTATGGCTACACCTTC.

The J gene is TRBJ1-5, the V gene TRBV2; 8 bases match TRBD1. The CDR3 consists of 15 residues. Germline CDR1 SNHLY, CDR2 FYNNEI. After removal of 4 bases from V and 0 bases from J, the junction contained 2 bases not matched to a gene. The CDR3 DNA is TGTGCCAGCAGTGGACAGGGGATTAGCAATCAGCCCCAGCATTTT. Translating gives CASSGQGISNQPQHF.

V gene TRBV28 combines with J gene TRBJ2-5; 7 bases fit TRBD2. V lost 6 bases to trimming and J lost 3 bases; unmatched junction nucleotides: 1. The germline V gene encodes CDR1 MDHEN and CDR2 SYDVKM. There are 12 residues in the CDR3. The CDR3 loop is CASRGGEETQYF. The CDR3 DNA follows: TGTGCCAGCAGGGGGGGGGAAGAGACCCAGTACTTC.

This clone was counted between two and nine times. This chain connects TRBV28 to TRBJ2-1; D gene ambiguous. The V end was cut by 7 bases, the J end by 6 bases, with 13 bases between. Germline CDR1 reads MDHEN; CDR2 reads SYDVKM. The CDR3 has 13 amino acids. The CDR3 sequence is CASKVHSGNEQFF. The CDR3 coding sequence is TGTGCCAGCAAGGTTCACAGTGGCAATGAGCAGTTCTTC.

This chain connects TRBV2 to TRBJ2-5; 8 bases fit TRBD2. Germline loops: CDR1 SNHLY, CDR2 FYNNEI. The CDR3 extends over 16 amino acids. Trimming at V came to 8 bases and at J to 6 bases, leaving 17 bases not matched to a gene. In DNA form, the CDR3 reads TGTGCCAGCCGGGATGACCGCGGGAGGAAGAGGAAGACCCAGTACTTC. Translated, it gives CASRDDRGRKRKTQYF.

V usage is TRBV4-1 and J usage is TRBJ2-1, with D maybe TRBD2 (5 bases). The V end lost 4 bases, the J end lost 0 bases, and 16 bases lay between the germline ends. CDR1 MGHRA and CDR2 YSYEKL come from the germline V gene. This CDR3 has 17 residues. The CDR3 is CASSPPPGGSSYNEQFF. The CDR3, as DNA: TGCGCCAGCAGCCCACCCCCCGGTGGGAGCTCCTACAATGAGCAGTTCTTC.

CDR3 nucleotide sequence: TGTGCCAGCAGCCGAGGACTAGCGGGAACAGATACGCAGTATTTT. It encodes CASSRGLAGTDTQYF. The chain carries TRBV27 and TRBJ2-3, with TRBD2 matching 12 bases. The CDR3 is 15 residues long. Per the germline V gene, CDR1 is MNHEY and CDR2 is SMNVEV (reference sequence). J lost 3 bases, V lost 6 bases, and 4 bases had no gene match.

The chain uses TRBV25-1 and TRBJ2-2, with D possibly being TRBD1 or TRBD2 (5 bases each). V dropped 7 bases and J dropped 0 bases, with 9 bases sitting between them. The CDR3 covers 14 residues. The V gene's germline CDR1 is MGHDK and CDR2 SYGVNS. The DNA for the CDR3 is TGTGCCAGCAACGGGGCCGCGAACACCGGGGAGCTGTTTTTT. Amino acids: CASNGAANTGELFF.

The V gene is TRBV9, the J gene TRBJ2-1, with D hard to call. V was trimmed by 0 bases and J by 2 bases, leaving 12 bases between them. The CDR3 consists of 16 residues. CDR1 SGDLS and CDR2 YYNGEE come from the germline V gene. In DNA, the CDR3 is TGTGCCAGCAGCGTAGCGGAGTACACCCCCTACAATGAGCAGTTCTTC. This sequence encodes CASSVAEYTPYNEQFF.

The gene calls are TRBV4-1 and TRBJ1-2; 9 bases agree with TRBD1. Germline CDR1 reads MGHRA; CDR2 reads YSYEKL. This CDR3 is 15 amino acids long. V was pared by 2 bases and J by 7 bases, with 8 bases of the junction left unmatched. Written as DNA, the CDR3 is TGCGCCAGCAGCCAACCTAAGGACAGGGGCCGTGGCTACACCTTC. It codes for CASSQPKDRGRGYTF.

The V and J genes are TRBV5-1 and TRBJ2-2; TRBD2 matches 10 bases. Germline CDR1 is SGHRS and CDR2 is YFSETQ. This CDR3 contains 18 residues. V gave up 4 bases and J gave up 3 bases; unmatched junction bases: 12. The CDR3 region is CASSLVLAGVGDTGELFF. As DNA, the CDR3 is TGCGCCAGCAGCCTCGTCCTAGCGGGAGTTGGTGACACCGGGGAGCTGTTTTTT.

CDR3: CASSPGGSSGAYQETQYF. CDR3 sequence (DNA): TGTGCCAGCAGTCCCGGTGGGTCCAGCGGAGCCTACCAAGAGACCCAGTACTTC. The chain recombines TRBV27 with TRBJ2-5; D is perhaps TRBD2 (5 bases). The CDR3 extends over 18 amino acids. Germline V lookup: CDR1 MNHEY, CDR2 SMNVEV (reference sequence). The V end was cut by 5 bases, the J end by 0 bases, with 22 bases between.

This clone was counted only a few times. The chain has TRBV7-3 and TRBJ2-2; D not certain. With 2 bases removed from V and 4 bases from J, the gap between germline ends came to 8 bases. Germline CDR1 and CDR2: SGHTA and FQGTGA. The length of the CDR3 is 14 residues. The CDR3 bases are TGTGCCAGCAGCTTATTCCCGGGCACCGGGGAGCTGTTTTTT. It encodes CASSLFPGTGELFF.

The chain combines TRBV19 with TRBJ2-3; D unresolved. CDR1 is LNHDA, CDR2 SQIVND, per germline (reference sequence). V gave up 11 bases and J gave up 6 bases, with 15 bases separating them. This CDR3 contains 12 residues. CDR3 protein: CAAATFSDTQYF. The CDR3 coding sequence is TGTGCCGCCGCTACCTTTTCCGATACGCAGTATTTT.

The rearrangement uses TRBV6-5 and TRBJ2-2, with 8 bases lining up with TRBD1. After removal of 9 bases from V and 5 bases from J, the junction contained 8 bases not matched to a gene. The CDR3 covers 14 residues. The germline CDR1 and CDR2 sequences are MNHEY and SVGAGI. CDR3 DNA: TGTGCCAGTAACAGGGGGTTGAGAACCGGGGAGCTGTTTTTT. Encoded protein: CASNRGLRTGELFF.

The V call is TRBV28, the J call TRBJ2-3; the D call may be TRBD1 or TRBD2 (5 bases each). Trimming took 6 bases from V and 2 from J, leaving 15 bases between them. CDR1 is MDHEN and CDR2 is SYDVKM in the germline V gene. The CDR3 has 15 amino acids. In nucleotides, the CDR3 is TGTGCCAGCAGATTCGGGGACGGATTCACAGATACGCAGTATTTT. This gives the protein CASRFGDGFTDTQYF.